Listed here are 25 T cell receptor beta chains from one sample, sequenced in a study of radiotherapy plus CTLA-4 blockade in lung cancer. Data came from immunoSEQ multiplex PCR; TCRdb stores just in-frame clones and leaves some out. The sample records fewer than 140,000 clones, about 84% being singletons. The sequencing used peripheral blood, collected from a patient treated with radiotherapy plus ipilimumab. These receptors were collected from a human donor with non-small cell lung cancer that progressed on radiotherapy plus ipilimumab. Some clones in this sample may be carry-over from other donors' samples.

This chain connects TRBV5-1 to TRBJ2-2; maybe TRBD2 (6 bases). Trimming pared 5 bases from V and 9 bases from J, leaving 23 bases between. The CDR3 has 16 residues. Germline assignment: CDR1 SGHRS and CDR2 YFSETQ. As DNA, the CDR3 is TGCGCCAGCAGGCCGCCGGGACTGCGTGCTGGTAGGGAGCTGTTTTTT. This codes for CASRPPGLRAGRELFF.

The chain is built from TRBV7-3 and TRBJ2-5; no firm D call. Trimming took 0 bases from V and 3 from J, leaving 11 bases between them. Germline CDR1 and CDR2: SGHTA and FQGTGA. This CDR3 region has 15 residues. The chain's CDR3 is CASSLTFGSKETQYF. CDR3 in DNA: TGTGCCAGCAGCTTAACTTTTGGAAGTAAAGAGACCCAGTACTTC.

The chain recombines TRBV7-9 with TRBJ1-2; D might be TRBD1 (5 bases). The CDR3 runs to 16 residues. V was shortened by 3 bases and J by 5 bases, with 19 bases between the two germline ends. Per the germline V gene, CDR1 is SEHNR and CDR2 is FQNEAQ (reference sequence). The CDR3 reads CASSFDLRGAGYGYTF. CDR3 DNA sequence: TGTGCCAGCAGCTTCGACTTGAGGGGAGCGGGGTATGGCTACACCTTC.

Comment on this clone: This CDR3 is also generated by other DNA sequences in the sample. In DNA, the CDR3 is TGTGCCAGCAGCTTAGACAGGGGAGAGACCCAGTACTTC. Amino acid sequence: CASSLDRGETQYF. This chain connects TRBV7-8 to TRBJ2-5, with 7 bases identical to TRBD1. CDR3 length equals 13 residues. Germline V CDR1 and CDR2: SGHVS, FQNEAQ. V lost 1 base, J lost 4 bases, and 0 bases stayed unmatched.

The chain combines TRBV29-1 with TRBJ2-3, with TRBD2 matching over 11 bases. The CDR3 sequence is 13 residues long. Germline CDR1 SQVTM, CDR2 ANQGSEA. V dropped 5 bases and J dropped 3; count of bases not matched to a gene: 1. CDR3 sequence reads: CSVLAGGTDTQYF. The CDR3 nucleotides read TGCAGCGTTCTAGCGGGGGGAACAGATACGCAGTATTTT.

This chain links TRBV20-1 with TRBJ1-5, with D perhaps TRBD1 (6 bases). This CDR3 region has 11 residues. The V gene lost 4 bases and the J gene lost 7 bases, with 8 bases spanning the gap. Germline CDR1 is DFQATT and CDR2 is SNEGSKA (reference sequence). The chain's CDR3 is CSATGGQPQHF. The CDR3 DNA reads as TGCAGTGCTACCGGGGGCCAGCCCCAGCATTTT.

The chain recombines TRBV18 with TRBJ2-3; D is perhaps TRBD1 (5 bases). V dropped 3 bases and J dropped 4 bases, with 14 bases sitting between them. Looked up from germline, CDR1 is KGHSH and CDR2 is LQKENI. The CDR3 contains 15 residues. For the CDR3, the DNA is TGTGCCAGCTCACCCGGTATAGGACACGCAGATACGCAGTATTTT. The encoded protein is CASSPGIGHADTQYF.

The J gene is TRBJ2-7, the V gene TRBV18, with TRBD1 matching over 7 bases. J was trimmed by 5 bases and V by 3 bases; bases with no gene match: 10. Germline V gene lookup returns CDR1 KGHSH and CDR2 LQKENI. CDR3 length equals 15 residues. The CDR3 sequence: CASSPLTGTADEQYF. For the CDR3, the DNA is TGTGCCAGCTCACCTCTGACCGGGACAGCTGACGAGCAGTACTTC.

The rearrangement joins TRBV5-1 to TRBJ2-5; D call uncertain. The CDR3 has 15 amino acids. Trimming stripped 7 bases from V and 3 bases from J, with 19 bases between. Germline V gene sequence: CDR1 SGHRS, CDR2 YFSETQ. The DNA of the CDR3 is TGCGCCAGCTCTGCCCCAACGGCCGTCGAAGAGACCCAGTACTTC. It is translated as CASSAPTAVEETQYF.

The V gene is TRBV6-6, the J gene TRBJ2-7; a possible D gene is TRBD1 (5 bases). The germline V gene has CDR1 MNHNY and CDR2 SVGAGI (reference sequence). This CDR3 is built from 13 residues. Between the trimmed V and J ends, which lost 7 bases and 3 bases, there was a span of 13 bases. CDR3 in DNA: TGTGCCAGCACTGCGCCAGGGATCTACGAGCAGTACTTC. The encoded protein is CASTAPGIYEQYF.

This chain uses TRBV28 with TRBJ1-4, with D maybe TRBD1 (5 bases). The V end lost 10 bases, the J end lost 9 bases, and 15 bases lay between the germline ends. CDR1 is MDHEN and CDR2 is SYDVKM in the germline V gene. This CDR3 comprises 12 residues. The CDR3 DNA follows: TGTGCCACAGATGACAGCTCCCAAAAACTGTTTTTT. It specifies CATDDSSQKLFF.

This clone was seen more than once but under ten times. This rearrangement joins TRBV28 to TRBJ1-1, with 7 bases lining up with TRBD1. The CDR3 extends over 16 amino acids. The ends lost 5 bases at V and 4 bases at J; junction bases unmatched: 13. Germline loops: CDR1 MDHEN, CDR2 SYDVKM. The CDR3, as DNA: TGTGCCAGCAGTACACTGACAGGGTATGCGAGCACTGAAGCTTTCTTT. It yields the protein CASSTLTGYASTEAFF.

A few counts support this clone. This chain connects TRBV7-9 to TRBJ1-6; no reliable D call. V was trimmed by 3 bases and J by 7 bases, leaving 13 bases between them. CDR1 is SEHNR, CDR2 FQNEAQ, per germline (reference sequence). The CDR3 totals 15 residues. The CDR3 nucleotides are TGTGCCAGCAGCTTCCGTGCGGGAGCCAATTCACCCCTCCACTTT. Its translation: CASSFRAGANSPLHF.

V gene TRBV11-2 combines with J gene TRBJ2-6; D perhaps matches TRBD1 (6 bases). V lost 2 bases and J 4 bases, leaving 15 bases between the germline ends. From germline, CDR1 is SGHAT and CDR2 FQNNGV. The CDR3 is 17 residues long. CDR3 loop: CASSLLRGPRGANVLTF. For the CDR3, the DNA is TGTGCCAGCAGCTTACTCAGGGGCCCGCGGGGGGCCAACGTCCTGACTTTC.

V is TRBV30 and J is TRBJ2-5; D is ambiguous. The germline V and J ends were trimmed by 0 bases and 3 bases, with 8 bases remaining between them. The CDR3 runs to 13 residues. The germline CDR1 and CDR2 sequences are GTSNPN and SVGIG (reference sequence). Here the CDR3 DNA reads TGTGCCTGGAGTGTATCTGGGGAAGAGACCCAGTACTTC. Its translation: CAWSVSGEETQYF.

V is TRBV6-5 and J is TRBJ2-5, with D perhaps TRBD1 (6 bases). V was clipped by 2 bases and J by 7 bases, with 8 bases between them. Germline V gene lookup returns CDR1 MNHEY and CDR2 SVGAGI. This CDR3 contains 12 residues. The CDR3 coding sequence is TGTGCCAGCAGTTACCAAGGGGGGACCCAGTACTTC. It translates to CASSYQGGTQYF.

J is TRBJ2-1 and V is TRBV5-5; a possible D gene is TRBD1 (6 bases). V shed 4 bases and J shed 0 bases, with 11 bases lying between them. This CDR3 contains 15 residues. Germline V lookup: CDR1 SGHKS, CDR2 YYEKEE (reference sequence). The CDR3: CASSMGHTSYNEQFF. DNA of the CDR3: TGTGCCAGCAGCATGGGACATACCTCCTACAATGAGCAGTTCTTC. The full variable domain, rest sourced from reference TRBV5-5 and TRBJ2-1, is DAGVTQSPTHLIKTRGQQVTLRCSPISGHKSVSWYQQVLGQGPQFIFQYYEKEERGRGNFPDRFSARQFPNYSSELNVNALLLGDSALYLCASSMGHTSYNEQFFGPGTRLTVL.

This rearrangement joins TRBV9 to TRBJ2-2, with D unresolved. CDR1 SGDLS and CDR2 YYNGEE come from the germline V gene. The CDR3 has 12 residues. Between the trimmed V and J ends, which lost 0 bases and 7 bases, there was a span of 4 bases. The CDR3 sequence: CASSVEGGELFF. In DNA form, the CDR3 reads TGTGCCAGCAGCGTAGAGGGCGGGGAGCTGTTTTTT.

The chain is built from TRBV11-2 and TRBJ1-5; TRBD1 aligns across 11 bases. Unmatched junction bases numbered 2, after V lost 5 bases and J lost 2 bases. CDR3 size: 15 residues. The germline CDR1 and CDR2 sequences are SGHAT and FQNNGV. The CDR3 sequence is CASSPGQGGNQPQHF. DNA of the CDR3: TGTGCCAGCAGCCCGGGACAGGGGGGCAATCAGCCCCAGCATTTT. The whole variable domain, remainder taken from reference TRBV11-2 and TRBJ1-5, is EAGVAQSPRYKIIEKRQSVAFWCNPISGHATLYWYQQILGQGPKLLIQFQNNGVVDDSQLPKDRFSAERLKGVDSTLKIQPAKLEDSAVYLCASSPGQGGNQPQHFGDGTRLSIL.

This clone appeared a few times. The chain uses TRBV7-3 and TRBJ1-3; 7 nucleotides line up with TRBD1. The CDR3 extends over 15 amino acids. Germline V CDR1 and CDR2: SGHTA, FQGTGA. V gave up 5 bases and J gave up 0 bases; unmatched junction bases: 4. In DNA, the CDR3 is TGTGCCAGCAGCGACAGGGCCTTCTCTGGAAACACCATATATTTT. Translated, it gives CASSDRAFSGNTIYF.

The rearrangement joins TRBV23-1 to TRBJ1-5; maybe TRBD1 (6 bases). TRBV23-1 is known as an ORF, though its function is uncertain. CDR3 length: 18 residues. Between the trimmed V and J ends, which lost 2 bases and 0 bases, there was a span of 17 bases. The chain's CDR3 is CASSQPTRDTYSNQPQHF. The CDR3 DNA reads as TGCGCCAGCAGTCAACCGACCCGGGACACCTATAGCAATCAGCCCCAGCATTTT.

The rearrangement joins TRBV18 to TRBJ1-1; 11 positions agree with TRBD1. CDR3 length: 13 amino acids. The germline gives CDR1 KGHSH, CDR2 LQKENI. V lost 3 bases and J lost 8; bases outside the gene matches: 2. The CDR3, as DNA: TGTGCCAGCTCACCGAGGACAGGGGGCGAAGCTTTCTTT. It codes for CASSPRTGGEAFF.

The CDR3 here is CASSMGPPEQPQHF. The DNA for the CDR3 is TGCGCCAGCAGCATGGGCCCCCCGGAACAGCCCCAGCATTTT. The gene calls are TRBV5-1 and TRBJ1-5; no definite D call. V shed 4 bases and J shed 7 bases, with 15 bases lying between them. CDR3 length: 14 amino acids. Germline lookup yields CDR1 SGHRS and CDR2 YFSETQ. The complete variable domain, with remaining parts taken from reference TRBV5-1 and TRBJ1-5, reads KAGVTQTPRYLIKTRGQQVTLSCSPISGHRSVSWYQQTPGQGLQFLFEYFSETQRNKGNFPGRFSGRQFSNSRSEMNVSTLELGDSALYLCASSMGPPEQPQHFGDGTRLSIL.

V and J are TRBV5-1 and TRBJ2-1, with 8 bases that match TRBD2. J lost 5 bases, V lost 4 bases, and 5 bases had no gene match. Germline CDR1 is SGHRS and CDR2 is YFSETQ. This CDR3 is built from 14 residues. In DNA form, the CDR3 reads TGCGCCAGCAGCCTGGTAGCGGGGAACAATGAGCAGTTCTTC. This translates into CASSLVAGNNEQFF.

The chain employs TRBV21-1 and TRBJ2-7; the table's D call of TRBD1 was not tested on the DNA. TRBV21-1 is given as a pseudogene. The CDR3 loop spans 13 amino acids. The CDR3 is CASSRDRVYEQYF. Written as DNA, the CDR3 is TGTGCCAGCAGCCGGGACAGGGTCTACGAGCAGTACTTC.